The T cell receptor beta chain described here comes from a study of vaccination effects on CD4 cells after COVID-19 (dated by TCRdb to about 2022). Regarding the research as a whole: The ViraFEST assay stimulated PBMC with viral peptide pools and then used TCR sequencing to identify antigen-specific CD4+ T cell clonotypes by expansion. Participants received two doses of either the BNT162b2 or the mRNA-1273 mRNA SARS-CoV-2 vaccine. Some 2 million PBMC per well were cultured with roughly 10 ug/ml peptides in IMDM containing approximately 4.7% human AB serum, roughly 10 IU/ml IL-2 and gentamicin. SARS-CoV-2 spike-specific CD4+ TCR repertoires from before and after mRNA vaccination were compared in COVID-19 convalescent patients and in infection-naive vaccine recipients. A total of around eleven COVID-19 convalescent patients and 4 SARS-CoV-2-naive healthy vaccine recipients were included in the full study. Cultures from other donors in the study were sequenced using the Oncomine TCR Beta short-read assay on an Illumina iSeq 100.

Library preparation employed the immunoSEQ multiplex PCR assay. DNA from the cultured, isolated CD4+ T cells was subjected to TCR beta CDR3 sequencing. The original pipeline was this. Non-productive TCR sequences were removed and reads were trimmed to the CDR3 region, keeping CDR3s of at least 7 amino acids. Antigen-specific clonotypes were identified with the MANAFEST web app by comparing expansion in peptide wells against reference cultures. For clones to be considered positive, expansion at FDR<0.05 versus reference and all other wells, an odds ratio above 5, and a frequency above 0.1% in two replicate wells were required. Cross-reactive clonotypes were defined as significantly expanded in SARS-CoV-2 spike wells and in at least one common cold coronavirus spike condition. Levenshtein distance calculated with the stringdist R package was used to assess CDR3 similarity, and unrooted trees were constructed with ape in R 3.6.1. TCRdb provides this immuneACCESS table in a form limited to in-frame rearrangements. Some clones are lacking; in checked studies, under half of them reflect an unresolved V gene, and why the rest are absent is not known. The DNA gave D and trimming, while V, J and clone size come from that table. This sample is represented by under 40,000 clones; around 67% of them were singletons. Together, the top ten hold under 4.5% of the sample.

Turning to this clone: Its antigen specificity is not known. No base quality values were provided; no much bigger clone lies one nucleotide off.

The full study reports these points: At late post-vaccination timepoints, both infection-induced and vaccine-induced clones showed marked clonal contraction, consistent with waning T cell responses. Only a small number of convalescent patients were included, and no early post-infection timepoints were available, which limited the study. In healthy vaccine recipients, vaccine-induced clones were almost all SARS-CoV-2 mono-reactive, with only 1 of 255 being cross-reactive with common cold coronaviruses.

After 10 days of culture, CD4+ T cells were isolated with the EasySep CD4+ T cell isolation kit. The absence of prior SARS-CoV-2 infection in healthy vaccine recipients was confirmed by negative nucleocapsid antibodies before and after vaccination. On days 3 and 7, half of the culture medium was replaced with fresh IL-2-containing medium. Unless noted otherwise, every peptide stimulation condition was cultured in triplicate wells. Using Ficoll-Paque Plus gradient centrifugation, PBMC were separated from whole blood and then either used fresh or cryopreserved at -140C. The QIAamp micro DNA kit was used to extract genomic DNA from the cultured CD4+ T cells. Reading from cysteine to phenylalanine, the CDR3 counts 13 amino acids. The only DNA kept is the CDR3, 39 bases in frame from the first base. From a lookup of the germline V gene, CDR1 and CDR2 are MNHNS and SASEGT. V lost 3 bases and J lost 7 bases; the stretch between them is 9 bases long.

The receptor was derived from a human donor who received a COVID-19 vaccine. Sequences were derived from CD4+ T cells from PBMCs cultured without peptide, sampled before COVID-19 vaccination. Recombination joined TRBV6-1 with TRBJ1-4; too little of a D gene remains to name it. This receptor carries the CDR3 CASSEGVAEKLFF. The DNA is as follows: TGTGCCAGCAGTGAGGGTGTCGCTGAAAAACTGTTTTTT.